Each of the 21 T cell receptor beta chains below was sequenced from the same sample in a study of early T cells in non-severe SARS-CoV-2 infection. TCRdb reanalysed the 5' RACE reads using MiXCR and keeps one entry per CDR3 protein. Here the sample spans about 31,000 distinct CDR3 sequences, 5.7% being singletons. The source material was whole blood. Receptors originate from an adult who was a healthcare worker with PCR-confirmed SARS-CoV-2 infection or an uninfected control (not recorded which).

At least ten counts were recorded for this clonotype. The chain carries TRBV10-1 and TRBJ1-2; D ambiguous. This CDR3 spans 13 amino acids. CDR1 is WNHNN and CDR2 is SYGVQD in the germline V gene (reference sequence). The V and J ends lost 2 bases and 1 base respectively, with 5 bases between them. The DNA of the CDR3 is TGCGCCAGCAGTGAGAACCTTAACTATGGCTACACCTTC. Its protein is CASSENLNYGYTF.

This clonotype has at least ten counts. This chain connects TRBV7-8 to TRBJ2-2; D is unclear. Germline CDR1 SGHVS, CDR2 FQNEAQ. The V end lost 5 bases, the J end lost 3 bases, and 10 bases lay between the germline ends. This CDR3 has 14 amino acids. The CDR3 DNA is TGTGCCAGCAGCCTCTTCTTGGACACCGGGGAGCTGTTTTTT. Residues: CASSLFLDTGELFF. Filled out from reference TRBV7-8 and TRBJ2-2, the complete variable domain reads GAGVSQSPRYKVAKRGQDVALRCDPISGHVSLFWYQQALGQGPEFLTYFQNEAQLDKSGLPSDRFFAERPEGSVSTLKIQRTQQEDSAVYLCASSLFLDTGELFFGEGSRLTVL.

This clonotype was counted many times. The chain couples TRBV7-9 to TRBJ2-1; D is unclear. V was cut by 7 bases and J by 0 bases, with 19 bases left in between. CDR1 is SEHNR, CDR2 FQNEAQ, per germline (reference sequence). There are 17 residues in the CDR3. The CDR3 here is CASTPQRLASSYNEQFF. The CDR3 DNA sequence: TGTGCCAGCACCCCCCAGAGGTTAGCCAGCTCCTACAATGAGCAGTTCTTC.

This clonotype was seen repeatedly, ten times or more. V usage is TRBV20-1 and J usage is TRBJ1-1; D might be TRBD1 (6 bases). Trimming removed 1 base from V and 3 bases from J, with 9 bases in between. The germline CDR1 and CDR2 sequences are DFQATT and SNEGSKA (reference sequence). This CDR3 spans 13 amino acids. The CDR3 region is CSARAGDYTEAFF. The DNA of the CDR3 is TGCAGTGCTAGAGCAGGGGATTACACTGAAGCTTTCTTT.

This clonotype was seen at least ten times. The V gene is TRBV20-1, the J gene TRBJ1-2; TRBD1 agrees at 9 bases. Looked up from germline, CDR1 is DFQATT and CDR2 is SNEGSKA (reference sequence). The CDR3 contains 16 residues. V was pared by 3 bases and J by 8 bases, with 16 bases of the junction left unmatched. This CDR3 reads CSASLTGGASVGGYTF. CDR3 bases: TGCAGTGCTAGCCTCACAGGGGGCGCGTCTGTTGGAGGCTACACCTTC.

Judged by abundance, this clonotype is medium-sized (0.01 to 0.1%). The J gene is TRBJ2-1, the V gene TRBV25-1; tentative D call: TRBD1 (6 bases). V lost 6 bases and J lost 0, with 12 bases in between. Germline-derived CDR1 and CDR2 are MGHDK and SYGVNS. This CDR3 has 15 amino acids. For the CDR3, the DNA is TGTGCCAGCAGGGGGGCTTCGGCCTCCTACAATGAGCAGTTCTTC. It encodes CASRGASASYNEQFF.

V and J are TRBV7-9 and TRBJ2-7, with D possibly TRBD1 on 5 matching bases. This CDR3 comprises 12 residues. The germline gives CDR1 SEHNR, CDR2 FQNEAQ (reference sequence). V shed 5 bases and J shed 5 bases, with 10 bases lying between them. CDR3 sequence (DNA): TGTGCCAGCAGCCAAAGGGGTGACGAGCAGTACTTC. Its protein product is CASSQRGDEQYF.

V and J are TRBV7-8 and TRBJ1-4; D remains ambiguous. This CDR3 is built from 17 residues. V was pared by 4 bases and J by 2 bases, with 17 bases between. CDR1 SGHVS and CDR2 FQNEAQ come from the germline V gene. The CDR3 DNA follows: TGTGCCAGCAGCTCGCACTCTGGAGGTCCCACTAATGAAAAACTGTTTTTT. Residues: CASSSHSGGPTNEKLFF.

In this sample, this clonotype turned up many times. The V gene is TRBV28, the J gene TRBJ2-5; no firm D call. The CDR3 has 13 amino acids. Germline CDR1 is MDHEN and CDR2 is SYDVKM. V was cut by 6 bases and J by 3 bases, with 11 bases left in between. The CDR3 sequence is CASRSGPKETQYF. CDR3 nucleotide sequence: TGTGCCAGCAGGTCCGGACCCAAAGAGACCCAGTACTTC.

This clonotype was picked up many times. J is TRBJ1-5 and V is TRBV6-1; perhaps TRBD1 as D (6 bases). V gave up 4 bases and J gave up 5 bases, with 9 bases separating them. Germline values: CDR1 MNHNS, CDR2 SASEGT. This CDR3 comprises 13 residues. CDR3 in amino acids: CASSVNRDQPQHF. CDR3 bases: TGTGCCAGCAGTGTAAACAGGGATCAGCCCCAGCATTTT.

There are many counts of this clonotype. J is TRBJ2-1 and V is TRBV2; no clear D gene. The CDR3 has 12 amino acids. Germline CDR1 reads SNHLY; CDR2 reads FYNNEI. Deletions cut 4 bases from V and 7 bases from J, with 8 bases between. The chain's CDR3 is CASSARWNEQFF. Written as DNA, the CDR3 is TGTGCCAGCAGTGCCCGGTGGAATGAGCAGTTCTTC.

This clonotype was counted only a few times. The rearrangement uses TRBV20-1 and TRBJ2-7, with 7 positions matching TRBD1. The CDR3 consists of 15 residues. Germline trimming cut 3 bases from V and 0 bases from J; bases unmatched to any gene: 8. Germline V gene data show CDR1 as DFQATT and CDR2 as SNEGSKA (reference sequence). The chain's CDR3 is CSASGSGGNSYEQYF. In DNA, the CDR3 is TGCAGTGCTAGCGGGTCAGGGGGAAACTCCTACGAGCAGTACTTC.

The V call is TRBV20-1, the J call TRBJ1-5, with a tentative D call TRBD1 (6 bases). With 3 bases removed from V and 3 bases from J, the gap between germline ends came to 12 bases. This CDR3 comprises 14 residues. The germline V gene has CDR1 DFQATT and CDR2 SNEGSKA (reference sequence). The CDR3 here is CSARNQGNNQPQHF. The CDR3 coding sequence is TGCAGTGCTAGGAATCAGGGGAACAATCAGCCCCAGCATTTT.

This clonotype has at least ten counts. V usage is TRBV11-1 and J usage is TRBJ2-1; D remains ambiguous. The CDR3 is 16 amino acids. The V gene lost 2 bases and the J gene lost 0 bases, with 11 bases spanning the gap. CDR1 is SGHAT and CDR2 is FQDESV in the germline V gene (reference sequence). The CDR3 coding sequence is TGTGCCAGCAGCTTATCCCCGGCTACCTCCTACAATGAGCAGTTCTTC. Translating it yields CASSLSPATSYNEQFF.

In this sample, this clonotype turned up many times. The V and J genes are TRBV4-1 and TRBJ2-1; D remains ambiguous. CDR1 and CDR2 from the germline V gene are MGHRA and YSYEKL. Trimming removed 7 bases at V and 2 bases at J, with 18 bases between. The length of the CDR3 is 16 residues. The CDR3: CASTSGSFLTYNEQFF. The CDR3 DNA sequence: TGCGCCAGCACGAGTGGCTCCTTCCTTACCTACAATGAGCAGTTCTTC.

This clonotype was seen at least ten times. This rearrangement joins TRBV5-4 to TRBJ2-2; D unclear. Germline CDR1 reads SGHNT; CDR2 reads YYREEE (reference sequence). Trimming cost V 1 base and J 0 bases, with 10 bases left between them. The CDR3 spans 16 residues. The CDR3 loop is CASSLQRTTNTGELFF. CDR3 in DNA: TGTGCCAGCAGCTTGCAGCGCACGACGAACACCGGGGAGCTGTTTTTT.

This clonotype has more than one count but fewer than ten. CDR3 coding DNA: TGTGCCTGGGGTAGCGGTACCTACAATGAGCAGTTCTTC. Amino acid sequence: CAWGSGTYNEQFF. This chain links TRBV30 with TRBJ2-1, with D possibly being TRBD2 (6 bases). The V end lost 5 bases, the J end lost 2 bases, and 10 bases lay between the germline ends. Germline CDR1 reads GTSNPN; CDR2 reads SVGIG (reference sequence). The CDR3 extends over 13 amino acids.

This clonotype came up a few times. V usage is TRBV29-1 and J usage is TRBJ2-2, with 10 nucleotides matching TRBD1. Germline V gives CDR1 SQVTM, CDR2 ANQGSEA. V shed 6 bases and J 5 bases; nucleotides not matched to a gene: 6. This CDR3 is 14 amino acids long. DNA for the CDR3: TGCAGCGTCGGGGGACAGGGGAGGACCGGGGAGCTGTTTTTT. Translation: CSVGGQGRTGELFF.

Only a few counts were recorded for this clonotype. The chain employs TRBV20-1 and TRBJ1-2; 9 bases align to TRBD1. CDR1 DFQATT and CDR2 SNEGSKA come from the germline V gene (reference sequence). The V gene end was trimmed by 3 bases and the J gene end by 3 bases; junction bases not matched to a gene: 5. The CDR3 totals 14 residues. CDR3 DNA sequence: TGCAGTGCTAGTTACAGGGGGCAGGACTATGGCTACACCTTC. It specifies CSASYRGQDYGYTF.

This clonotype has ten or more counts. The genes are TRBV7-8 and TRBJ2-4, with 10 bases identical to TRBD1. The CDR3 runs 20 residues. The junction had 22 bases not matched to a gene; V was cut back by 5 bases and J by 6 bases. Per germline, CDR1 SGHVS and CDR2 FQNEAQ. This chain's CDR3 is CASSPRNMWESGDRGNIQYF. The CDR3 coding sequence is TGTGCCAGCAGCCCTAGAAATATGTGGGAATCGGGGGACAGGGGAAACATTCAGTACTTC.

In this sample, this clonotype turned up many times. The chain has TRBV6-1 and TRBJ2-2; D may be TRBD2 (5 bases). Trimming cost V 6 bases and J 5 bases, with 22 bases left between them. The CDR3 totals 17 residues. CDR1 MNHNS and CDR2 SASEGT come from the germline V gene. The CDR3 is CASSDPTRDQRTGELFF. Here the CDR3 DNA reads TGTGCCAGCAGCGATCCAACTAGAGACCAACGTACCGGGGAGCTGTTTTTT.